The 17 T cell receptor beta chains in this list originate from one sample, sequenced in a study of blood T cell repertoires in COVID-19 (TCRdb year 2020). The library was prepared using the immunoSEQ multiplex PCR assay. TCRdb limited this immuneACCESS table to in-frame rearrangements with V and J called. A share of clones is missing; checked studies link under half to unresolved V genes, and the rest is unexplained. In this sample the table shows some 220,000 clones, about 86% of which occur a single time. The ten largest clones take up over 2.5% of the sample. Sequencing used peripheral blood. Receptors were obtained from a woman aged 25 to 39 who had recovered from COVID-19.

This chain connects TRBV11-2 to TRBJ1-4; a weak D match, TRBD1 (6 bases). Trimming removed 1 base at V and 8 bases at J, with 14 bases between. The CDR3 has 15 amino acids. Germline V gene sequence: CDR1 SGHAT, CDR2 FQNNGV. CDR3 amino acids: CASSLGWRGAEKLFF. Written as DNA, the CDR3 is TGTGCCAGCAGCTTAGGTTGGCGGGGGGCGGAAAAACTGTTTTTT.

The chain recombines TRBV18 with TRBJ2-5; the D gene is possibly TRBD2 (6 bases). Per the germline V gene, CDR1 is KGHSH and CDR2 is LQKENI. The CDR3 spans 15 residues. V gave up 0 bases and J gave up 4 bases, with 12 bases separating them. The CDR3 nucleotides are TGTGCCAGCTCACCACCGGCGGGGACTGGAGAGACCCAGTACTTC. Protein: CASSPPAGTGETQYF.

V and J are TRBV20-1 and TRBJ1-2; D gene uncertain. V was clipped by 6 bases and J by 4 bases, with 9 bases between them. This CDR3 contains 11 residues. The germline V gene encodes CDR1 DFQATT and CDR2 SNEGSKA (reference sequence). This chain's CDR3 is CSAKHAYGYTF. In nucleotides, the CDR3 is TGCAGTGCAAAGCACGCCTATGGCTACACCTTC.

The chain links TRBV4-1 to TRBJ2-7, with TRBD2 identical over 8 bases. Looked up from germline, CDR1 is MGHRA and CDR2 is YSYEKL. The CDR3 spans 15 residues. V was clipped by 4 bases and J by 4 bases; unmatched bases: 9. This CDR3 reads CASSPTSERIYEQYF. The CDR3 nucleotides are TGCGCCAGCAGCCCGACTAGCGAGAGGATTTACGAGCAGTACTTC.

V usage is TRBV24-1 and J usage is TRBJ2-7; D might be TRBD1 (5 bases). Germline values: CDR1 KGHDR, CDR2 SFDVKD. The length of the CDR3 is 13 residues. Between the trimmed V and J ends, which lost 5 bases and 3 bases, there was a span of 10 bases. CDR3 protein: CATSGQKDYEQYF. The DNA of the CDR3 is TGTGCCACCAGTGGACAGAAAGACTACGAGCAGTACTTC.

V and J are TRBV5-6 and TRBJ2-7, with a tentative D call TRBD2 (6 bases). Germline assignment: CDR1 SGHDT and CDR2 YYEEEE. The CDR3 contains 12 residues. V lost 3 bases to trimming and J lost 3 bases, with 7 bases between them. The CDR3 coding sequence is TGTGCCAGCAGCTGGCGGGGCTACGAGCAGTACTTC. Amino acids: CASSWRGYEQYF.

This clone was found many times. The gene calls are TRBV19 and TRBJ1-1, with 8 bases lining up with TRBD1. Germline trimming cut 8 bases from V and 3 bases from J; bases unmatched to any gene: 8. Germline loops: CDR1 LNHDA, CDR2 SQIVND (reference sequence). This CDR3 has 14 residues. CDR3 amino acids: CASLLGQGYTEAFF. In DNA form, the CDR3 reads TGTGCCAGTCTACTCGGACAGGGTTACACTGAAGCTTTCTTT.

This chain connects TRBV3-1 (or the pseudogene TRBV3-2) to TRBJ1-2; TRBD1 might be the D (5 bases). The CDR3 is 16 residues long. Looked up from germline, CDR1 is LGHDT and CDR2 is YNNKEL (reference sequence). With 7 bases removed from V and 3 bases from J, the gap between germline ends came to 21 bases. CDR3 residues: CASTSRGDSRHYGYTF. DNA for the CDR3: TGTGCCAGCACCTCAAGGGGCGACTCCCGCCACTATGGCTACACCTTC.

The rearrangement uses TRBV9 and TRBJ2-6, with a weak D call TRBD1 (6 bases). This CDR3 contains 18 residues. Germline values: CDR1 SGDLS, CDR2 YYNGEE. V lost 4 bases and J lost 0, with 17 bases in between. The CDR3 DNA sequence: TGTGCCAGCAGCACTGGGGGCCTAGACCTCTCTGGGGCCAACGTCCTGACTTTC. It specifies CASSTGGLDLSGANVLTF. Drawing the rest from reference TRBV9 and TRBJ2-6, the complete variable domain is DSGVTQTPKHLITATGQRVTLRCSPRSGDLSVYWYQQSLDQGLQFLIQYYNGEERAKGNILERFSAQQFPDLHSELNLSSLELGDSALYFCASSTGGLDLSGANVLTFGAGSRLTVL.

This clone showed up just a few times. The chain carries TRBV12-5 and TRBJ1-5; no firm D call. This CDR3 has 13 residues. Germline-derived CDR1 and CDR2 are LGHNT and FRNRAP. The V end lost 6 bases, the J end lost 3 bases, and 9 bases lay between the germline ends. CDR3 in DNA: TGTGCTAGTGGCGCAGAACCCAATCAGCCCCAGCATTTT. The encoded protein is CASGAEPNQPQHF.

This chain connects TRBV19 to TRBJ1-2; 9 nucleotides agree with TRBD1. Trimming cost V 11 bases and J 3 bases; bases outside gene matches: 13. The CDR3 is made up of 15 amino acids. CDR1 is LNHDA and CDR2 is SQIVND in the germline V gene (reference sequence). The CDR3 DNA is TGTGCCTGTGGGGACAGGGACTCCTTCTACTATGGCTACACCTTC. It codes for CACGDRDSFYYGYTF.

The V and J genes are TRBV27 and TRBJ1-2; TRBD1 matches 7 bases. The CDR3 spans 14 residues. Germline assignment: CDR1 MNHEY and CDR2 SMNVEV (reference sequence). The trim removed 6 bases at V and 3 bases at J, leaving 7 bases unmatched. CDR3 nucleotide sequence: TGTGCCAGCAGCAGTAGAACAGGGGACTATGGCTACACCTTC. Protein: CASSSRTGDYGYTF.

V is TRBV30 and J is TRBJ2-1; 7 bases are a match to TRBD1. The V gene end was trimmed by 3 bases and the J gene end by 1 base; junction bases not matched to a gene: 12. This CDR3 comprises 17 residues. Per the germline V gene, CDR1 is GTSNPN and CDR2 is SVGIG (reference sequence). Here the CDR3 reads CAWRDSRGQGSYNEQFF. The CDR3 nucleotides read TGTGCCTGGAGAGATTCGAGGGGGCAGGGTTCCTACAATGAGCAGTTCTTC.

V is TRBV25-1 and J is TRBJ1-6; tentative D call: TRBD1 (5 bases). Germline V lookup: CDR1 MGHDK, CDR2 SYGVNS. The CDR3 runs 16 residues. The germline V and J ends were trimmed by 3 bases and 0 bases, with 9 bases remaining between them. In nucleotides, the CDR3 is TGTGCCAGCAGTGAGACAGTGAGCTCCTATAATTCACCCCTCCACTTT. This gives the protein CASSETVSSYNSPLHF.

The rearrangement links TRBV28 to TRBJ1-2, with TRBD1 matching over 7 bases. In germline, CDR1 is MDHEN, CDR2 SYDVKM. The trim removed 8 bases at V and 4 bases at J, leaving 7 bases unmatched. The CDR3 covers 13 residues. The CDR3, as DNA: TGTGCCAGCGGGGGACAGACCTTCTATGGCTACACCTTC. It translates to CASGGQTFYGYTF.

The rearrangement uses TRBV28 and TRBJ1-5, with D possibly matching TRBD1 (6 bases). V was trimmed by 8 bases and J by 2 bases, leaving 13 bases between them. The germline CDR1 and CDR2 sequences are MDHEN and SYDVKM. The CDR3 totals 14 residues. The CDR3 spells CASLQDSRNQPQHF. The CDR3 region has the DNA TGTGCCAGCCTACAGGACAGCCGCAATCAGCCCCAGCATTTT.

The CDR3 sequence: CASSSLAGGSDTQYF. Here the CDR3 DNA reads TGTGCCAGCAGCTCACTAGCGGGAGGGTCAGATACGCAGTATTTT. V and J are TRBV6-5 and TRBJ2-3, with 13 bases matching TRBD2. The V segment lost 6 bases and the J segment 4 bases; nucleotides outside the gene matches: 4. This CDR3 is 15 amino acids long. Germline V gene sequence: CDR1 MNHEY, CDR2 SVGAGI.